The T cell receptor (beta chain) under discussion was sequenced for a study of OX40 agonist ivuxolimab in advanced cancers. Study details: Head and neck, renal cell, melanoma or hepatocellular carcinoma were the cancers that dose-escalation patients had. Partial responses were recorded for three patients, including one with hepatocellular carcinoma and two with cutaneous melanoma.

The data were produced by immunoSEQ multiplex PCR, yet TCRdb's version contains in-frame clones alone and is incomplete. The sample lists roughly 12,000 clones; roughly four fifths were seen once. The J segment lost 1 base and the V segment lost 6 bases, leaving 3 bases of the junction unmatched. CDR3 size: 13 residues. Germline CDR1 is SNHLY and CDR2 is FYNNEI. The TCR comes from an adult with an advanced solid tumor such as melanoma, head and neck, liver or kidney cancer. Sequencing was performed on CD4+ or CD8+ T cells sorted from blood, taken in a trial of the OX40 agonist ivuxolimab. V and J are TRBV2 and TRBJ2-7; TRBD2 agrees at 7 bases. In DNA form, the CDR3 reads TGTGCCAGCAGGCCTAGCGGTTCCTACGAGCAGTACTTC. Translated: CASRPSGSYEQYF.